These T cell receptor beta chains were read from a single sample in a study of blood T cell repertoires in COVID-19. Produced via immunoSEQ multiplex PCR; TCRdb's table is partial and in-frame only. The data contain fewer than 350,000 clones, around 85% of them seen just once; the ten biggest clones take up approximately 7.5%. The sample taken for sequencing was peripheral blood. The receptor set was obtained from a human donor in a cohort sampled during active COVID-19. CDR3s include the opening cysteine and the closing phenylalanine or tryptophan. Fields, in order: J gene, CDR3 length, V gene, D gene, clone size, CDR3 DNA, CDR3 protein. D genes are given only for firm matches. Clone size is shown for a subset of rows, as once, few, many or a class of expanded clone.

j_gene: TRBJ2-1
len: 12
v_gene: TRBV29-1
d_gene: NA
abundance: NA
CDR3nt: TGCAGCGCTAGTAGAACTTCCAATGAGCAGTTCTTC
CDR3aa: CSASRTSNEQFF

j_gene: TRBJ1-2
len: 14
v_gene: TRBV7-2
d_gene: TRBD1
abundance: NA
CDR3nt: TGTGCCAGCGGGAAAGGGGGCCAAAACCCGGGCTACACCTTC
CDR3aa: CASGKGGQNPGYTF

j_gene: TRBJ2-3
len: 15
v_gene: TRBV7-9
d_gene: NA
abundance: once
CDR3nt: TGTGCCAGCAACAGCCGGGGGAGGAGCACAGATACGCAGTATTTT
CDR3aa: CASNSRGRSTDTQYF

j_gene: TRBJ1-4
len: 15
v_gene: TRBV30
d_gene: TRBD1
abundance: NA
CDR3nt: TGTGCCTGGAGAAGGGGACAGGGCCACCCCGAAAAACTGTTTTTT
CDR3aa: CAWRRGQGHPEKLFF

j_gene: TRBJ1-5
len: 14
v_gene: TRBV7-9
d_gene: TRBD1
abundance: NA
CDR3nt: TGTGCCAGCAGCAGGACAGGGGGCAATCAGCCCCAGCATTTT
CDR3aa: CASSRTGGNQPQHF

j_gene: TRBJ2-1
len: 15
v_gene: TRBV6-5
d_gene: NA
abundance: NA
CDR3nt: TGTGCCAGCAGTTACGCGGGGAGCTCCTACAATGAGCAGTTCTTC
CDR3aa: CASSYAGSSYNEQFF

j_gene: TRBJ2-7
len: 14
v_gene: TRBV7-8
d_gene: NA
abundance: NA
CDR3nt: TGTGCCAGCAGCGTTGAACAGGGTTCCTACGAGCAGTACTTC
CDR3aa: CASSVEQGSYEQYF

j_gene: TRBJ1-2
len: 14
v_gene: TRBV18
d_gene: NA
abundance: NA
CDR3nt: TGTGCCAGCTCACCCCCGGTAGACTTATATGGCTACACCTTC
CDR3aa: CASSPPVDLYGYTF

j_gene: TRBJ2-3
len: 16
v_gene: TRBV19
d_gene: TRBD1
abundance: NA
CDR3nt: TGTGCCAGTAGCCGAGGGACAGCTCTTAGGCCAGATACGCAGTATTTT
CDR3aa: CASSRGTALRPDTQYF

j_gene: TRBJ1-1
len: 13
v_gene: TRBV7-8
d_gene: NA
abundance: NA
CDR3nt: TGTGCCAGCAGCCTTCGCAATAATCTAGGAGCTTTCTTT
CDR3aa: CASSLRNNLGAFF

j_gene: TRBJ2-7
len: 15
v_gene: TRBV7-9
d_gene: TRBD2
abundance: few
CDR3nt: TGTGCCAGCAGCTCCACTAGCGGGGGACGGTACGAGCAGTACTTC
CDR3aa: CASSSTSGGRYEQYF

j_gene: TRBJ2-3
len: 13
v_gene: TRBV18
d_gene: NA
abundance: once
CDR3nt: TGTGCCAGCTCACCACTAGTCGCAGATACGCAGTATTTT
CDR3aa: CASSPLVADTQYF

j_gene: TRBJ1-2
len: 13
v_gene: TRBV29-1
d_gene: TRBD1
abundance: NA
CDR3nt: TGCAGCGTTGCTTTTACGAACCCGGGACAGGGAACCTTC
CDR3aa: CSVAFTNPGQGTF

j_gene: TRBJ1-6
len: 13
v_gene: TRBV6-4
d_gene: NA
abundance: NA
CDR3nt: TGTGCCAGCAGTGACTCCAGGGGTGGGTCCCTCCACTTT
CDR3aa: CASSDSRGGSLHF

j_gene: TRBJ2-2
len: 19
v_gene: TRBV3-1/TRBV3-2
d_gene: NA
abundance: NA
CDR3nt: TGTGCCAGCAGCAAAGACCGTAGGGCAGGAGGGACGAACACCGGGGAGCTGTTTTTT
CDR3aa: CASSKDRRAGGTNTGELFF

j_gene: TRBJ1-1
len: 13
v_gene: TRBV11-2
d_gene: NA
abundance: NA
CDR3nt: TGTGCCAGCAAACTAACAGGGCCCACTGAAGCTTTCTTT
CDR3aa: CASKLTGPTEAFF

j_gene: TRBJ2-7
len: 16
v_gene: TRBV18
d_gene: TRBD2
abundance: NA
CDR3nt: TGTGCCAGCTCACAAGAGGCGGGGGGAAGCTCCTACGAGCAGTACTTC
CDR3aa: CASSQEAGGSSYEQYF